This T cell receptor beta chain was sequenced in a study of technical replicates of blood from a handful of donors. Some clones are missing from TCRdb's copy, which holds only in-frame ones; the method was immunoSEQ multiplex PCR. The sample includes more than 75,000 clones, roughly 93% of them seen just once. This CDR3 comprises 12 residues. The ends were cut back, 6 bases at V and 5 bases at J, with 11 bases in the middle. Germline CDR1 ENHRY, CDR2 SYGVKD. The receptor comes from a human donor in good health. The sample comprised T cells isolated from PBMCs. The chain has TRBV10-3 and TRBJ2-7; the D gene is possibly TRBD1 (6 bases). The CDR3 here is CAISLHRDEQYF. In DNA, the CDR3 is TGTGCCATCAGCCTGCACAGGGACGAGCAGTACTTC.